This entry concerns a single T cell receptor (beta chain). Per the original data handling: Nucleated cell number was recorded as an estimate derived from reference gene primer amplification. The data were produced by immunoSEQ multiplex PCR, yet TCRdb's version contains in-frame clones alone and is incomplete. V and J calls and clone size come straight from that table; D and trimming were deduced from the DNA. The repertoire holds about 150,000 clones, with around 87% as singletons. The sample originates from a study of blood T cell repertoires in COVID-19. Across the study: Material from acute and convalescent COVID-19 was sourced from the United States, Italy and Spain. PBMCs, B-cell-depleted T cells, or T cells were the source of the cDNA or gDNA that made up the material.

This CDR3 has 11 residues. The ends were cut back, 5 bases at V and 10 bases at J, with 11 bases in the middle. Germline V gene lookup returns CDR1 MNHEY and CDR2 SVGAGI. Sequenced material: peripheral blood. This sequence originates from a woman aged 80 or over with COVID-19, enrolled during active disease. V and J are TRBV6-5 and TRBJ1-1; D is perhaps TRBD1 (6 bases). DNA of the CDR3: TGTGCCAGCAGTACGGGAGGGGGAGCTTTCTTT. This gives the protein CASSTGGGAFF.